The next 21 T cell receptor beta chains were all read from a single sample in a study of long-term antiretroviral therapy in people with HIV. Run at survey level, the immunoSEQ assay was version v3.0. Sequenced by immunoSEQ multiplex PCR; TCRdb stores in-frame clones only, minus some. The table shows more than 45,000 clones, with about 86% occurring only once. The source material was unsorted PBMCs, sampled 0.8 years after starting antiretroviral therapy. All receptors come from a woman between 18 and 29 years old with HIV.

Only a few counts were recorded for this clone. The chain joins TRBV5-8 to TRBJ1-2; D not resolved. V gave up 2 bases and J gave up 5 bases, with 7 bases separating them. The CDR3 runs 12 residues. Per the germline V gene, CDR1 is SGHTS and CDR2 is YDEGEE. DNA of the CDR3: TGTGCCAGCAGCTTCGGATCGTATGGCTACACCTTC. This sequence encodes CASSFGSYGYTF. The full variable domain, rest sourced from reference TRBV5-8 and TRBJ1-2, is EAGVTQSPTHLIKTRGQQATLRCSPISGHTSVYWYQQALGLGLQFLLWYDEGEERNRGNFPPRFSGRQFPNYSSELNVNALELEDSALYLCASSFGSYGYTFGSGTRLTVV.

The chain is built from TRBV2 and TRBJ2-1; no clear D. This CDR3 contains 12 residues. Germline CDR1 reads SNHLY; CDR2 reads FYNNEI. The V gene lost 2 bases and the J gene lost 9 bases, with 8 bases spanning the gap. The CDR3 reads CASSEQRSEQFF. DNA of the CDR3: TGTGCCAGCAGTGAACAAAGATCTGAGCAGTTCTTC.

V usage is TRBV7-2 and J usage is TRBJ1-1; a weak D match, TRBD1 (5 bases). Germline V gives CDR1 SGHTA, CDR2 FQGNSA. Trimming shortened V by 5 bases and J by 0 bases, and 22 bases separated the two germline ends. This CDR3 has 18 amino acids. CDR3 nucleotide sequence: TGTGCCAGCAGCCTTAGGTCGAGGGGTGGCTTATTGAACACTGAAGCTTTCTTT. As protein: CASSLRSRGGLLNTEAFF. The entire variable domain, with the rest obtained from reference TRBV7-2 and TRBJ1-1, is as follows: GAGVSQSPSNKVTEKGKDVELRCDPISGHTALYWYRQSLGQGLEFLIYFQGNSAPDKSGLPSDRFSAERTGGSVSTLTIQRTQQEDSAVYLCASSLRSRGGLLNTEAFFGQGTRLTVV.

The chain has TRBV18 and TRBJ2-7; TRBD1 agrees at 9 bases. From germline, CDR1 is KGHSH and CDR2 LQKENI. V lost 4 bases and J lost 6; bases outside the gene matches: 7. The CDR3 runs to 14 residues. The CDR3 protein is CASSLGTGISEQYF. Written as DNA, the CDR3 is TGTGCCAGCTCACTTGGGACAGGGATCTCCGAGCAGTACTTC. The variable domain in full, completed from reference TRBV18 and TRBJ2-7, reads NAGVMQNPRHLVRRRGQEARLRCSPMKGHSHVYWYRQLPEEGLKFMVYLQKENIIDESGMPKERFSAEFPKEGPSILRIQQVVRGDSAAYFCASSLGTGISEQYFGPGTRLTVT.

The sample holds a few counts of this clone. The chain has TRBV5-1 and TRBJ2-1, with D uncertain. The CDR3 contains 12 residues. The V gene's germline CDR1 is SGHRS and CDR2 YFSETQ. The ends were cut back, 6 bases at V and 4 bases at J, with 8 bases in the middle. The CDR3 sequence is CASTSKYNEQFF. CDR3 nucleotides: TGCGCCAGCACCTCGAAATACAATGAGCAGTTCTTC.

The chain employs TRBV4-1 and TRBJ1-6; D remains ambiguous. Trimming left V 0 bases short and J 8 bases short, with 5 bases between. Germline assignment: CDR1 MGHRA and CDR2 YSYEKL. The CDR3 sequence is 13 residues long. The CDR3 DNA follows: TGCGCCAGCAGCCAAGATGGACATTCACCCCTCCACTTT. Its protein is CASSQDGHSPLHF.

The chain couples TRBV15 to TRBJ2-6; the D is unclear. The CDR3 runs 18 residues. With 3 bases removed from V and 0 bases from J, the gap between germline ends came to 15 bases. Germline V lookup: CDR1 LNHNV, CDR2 YYDKDF (reference sequence). The chain's CDR3 is CATSRRIGPSSGANVLTF. In DNA, the CDR3 is TGTGCCACCAGCAGGCGGATTGGGCCCAGCTCTGGGGCCAACGTCCTGACTTTC.

The J gene is TRBJ2-7, the V gene TRBV25-1; a possible D gene is TRBD2 (5 bases). The CDR3 runs 15 residues. V lost 2 bases and J lost 1, with 12 bases in between. Germline V gives CDR1 MGHDK, CDR2 SYGVNS. The CDR3 reads CASSEGSGLSYEQYF. DNA for the CDR3: TGTGCCAGCAGTGAAGGCAGCGGCCTTTCCTACGAGCAGTACTTC.

CDR3 residues: CASSPELAGGVEQYF. The CDR3 region has the DNA TGTGCCAGCAGCCCCGAACTAGCGGGAGGGGTAGAGCAGTACTTC. This chain connects TRBV13 to TRBJ2-7; TRBD2 aligns across 13 bases. The CDR3 extends over 15 amino acids. CDR1 and CDR2 from the germline V gene are PRHDT and FYEKMQ (reference sequence). V was clipped by 5 bases and J by 7 bases; unmatched bases: 8.

This CDR3 is CASSLGRTGSNIQYF. CDR3 in DNA: TGCGCCAGCAGCTTGGGTCGGACAGGGTCGAACATTCAGTACTTC. The rearrangement uses TRBV5-1 and TRBJ2-4, with 8 bases matching TRBD1. V gave up 0 bases and J gave up 7 bases; unmatched junction bases: 6. The CDR3 loop spans 15 amino acids. Germline V gene data show CDR1 as SGHRS and CDR2 as YFSETQ.

This rearrangement joins TRBV27 to TRBJ2-2, with 10 bases matching TRBD1. The CDR3 has 15 residues. Unmatched junction bases numbered 5, after V lost 4 bases and J lost 6 bases. The germline gives CDR1 MNHEY, CDR2 SMNVEV (reference sequence). CDR3 nucleotides: TGTGCCAGCAGTTGGACAGGGGGTGTCGCCGGGGAGCTGTTTTTT. Translation gives CASSWTGGVAGELFF.

The J gene is TRBJ2-7, the V gene TRBV5-1; D uncertain. Trimming took off 2 bases at V and 5 bases at J, with 8 bases between the two ends. The germline CDR1 and CDR2 sequences are SGHRS and YFSETQ. CDR3 size: 12 residues. As DNA, the CDR3 is TGCGCCAGCAGCTTCGGAGTCAACGAGCAGTACTTC. As protein: CASSFGVNEQYF.

This CDR3 reads CASSTRQGAGNTEAFF. The CDR3 DNA reads as TGTGCCAGCAGCACCCGACAGGGGGCGGGTAACACTGAAGCTTTCTTT. The chain couples TRBV21-1 to TRBJ1-1; the table's D gene call, TRBD1, was not cross checked with the DNA. TRBV21-1 is deemed a pseudogene. CDR3 length equals 16 residues.

The V call is TRBV11-2, the J call TRBJ2-2; 12 positions agree with TRBD2. Germline V gene data show CDR1 as SGHAT and CDR2 as FQNNGV. CDR3 length equals 15 residues. With V trimmed by 4 bases and J by 6 bases, 3 bases remained unmatched. The CDR3, as DNA: TGTGCCAGCAGCTCTAGCGGGAGGGCCCCCGGGGAGCTGTTTTTT. Protein: CASSSSGRAPGELFF.

The chain employs TRBV4-1 and TRBJ2-1, with D perhaps TRBD1 or TRBD2 (5 bases each). The CDR3 totals 16 residues. With 3 bases removed from V and 8 bases from J, the gap between germline ends came to 20 bases. The germline CDR1 and CDR2 sequences are MGHRA and YSYEKL. CDR3 nucleotide sequence: TGCGCCAGCAGCCAGACGGGACGAAAACAGGTGGATGAGCAGTTCTTC. This codes for CASSQTGRKQVDEQFF.

This sequence joins TRBV25-1 and TRBJ2-5, with D possibly called TRBD1 or TRBD2 (5 bases each). Deletions cut 5 bases from V and 3 bases from J, with 16 bases between. CDR1 is MGHDK and CDR2 is SYGVNS in the germline V gene. This CDR3 comprises 15 residues. CDR3: CASSLGDGRKETQYF. The CDR3 DNA is TGTGCCAGCAGTCTGGGGGACGGACGTAAAGAGACCCAGTACTTC.

The chain recombines TRBV15 with TRBJ1-2, with a tentative D call TRBD1 (5 bases). Germline loops: CDR1 LNHNV, CDR2 YYDKDF (reference sequence). The CDR3 has 14 amino acids. V gave up 1 base and J gave up 6 bases, with 12 bases separating them. The CDR3, as DNA: TGTGCCACCAGCAGAGTTCGGGCGGGGCATGGCTACACCTTC. Residues: CATSRVRAGHGYTF.

This chain joins TRBV28 and TRBJ1-2; D gene ambiguous. The CDR3 contains 15 residues. Germline V gives CDR1 MDHEN, CDR2 SYDVKM. The V end was cut by 1 base, the J end by 3 bases, with 12 bases between. CDR3 loop: CASSLLERAHYGYTF. The CDR3 bases are TGTGCCAGCAGTTTATTGGAAAGGGCCCACTATGGCTACACCTTC.

This chain connects TRBV7-6 to TRBJ2-1; 10 nucleotides line up with TRBD2. V gave up 4 bases and J gave up 8 bases; unmatched junction bases: 8. CDR1 is SGHVS and CDR2 is FNYEAQ in the germline V gene. This CDR3 is 15 amino acids long. The CDR3: CASSSSGSPGYEQFF. In DNA form, the CDR3 reads TGTGCCAGCAGCTCTAGCGGGAGCCCCGGGTATGAGCAGTTCTTC.

V gene TRBV7-3 combines with J gene TRBJ2-3; TRBD2 aligns across 10 bases. CDR3 size: 15 residues. Germline-derived CDR1 and CDR2 are SGHTA and FQGTGA. The V and J ends lost 5 bases and 0 bases, in that order; junction bases with no gene match: 2. The CDR3 DNA reads TGTGCCAGCAGCGTGACTAGCGGGAGCACAGATACGCAGTATTTT. Residues: CASSVTSGSTDTQYF.

In its sample, this clone was seen once. The chain carries TRBV5-6 and TRBJ2-1; D not resolved. Germline V gene lookup returns CDR1 SGHDT and CDR2 YYEEEE. This CDR3 comprises 17 residues. V gave up 0 bases and J gave up 9 bases, with 22 bases separating them. CDR3 amino acids: CASSLAYWAVPVAEQFF. The CDR3 DNA reads as TGTGCCAGCAGCTTGGCCTATTGGGCCGTCCCGGTAGCTGAGCAGTTCTTC.